These 29 T cell receptor beta chains came from one sample sequenced in a study of PD-1 blockade in classical Hodgkin lymphoma. The table came from immunoSEQ multiplex PCR; TCRdb's copy has only in-frame clones and leaves some out. The table lists 20,000 to 30,000 clones, 70% to 80% of them singletons. All the patients suffered relapse after autologous stem cell transplantation, and brentuximab vedotin exposure differed. The source material was peripheral blood mononuclear cells (PBMCs), sampled before the second cycle of nivolumab. These receptors were collected from a human donor with classical Hodgkin lymphoma.

The chain carries TRBV29-1 and TRBJ1-2; no definite D call. Germline lookup yields CDR1 SQVTM and CDR2 ANQGSEA. V was pared by 7 bases and J by 4 bases, with 19 bases between. The CDR3 loop spans 14 amino acids. The CDR3 reads CSAVESPGPYGYTF. CDR3 nucleotide sequence: TGCAGCGCTGTTGAGTCCCCCGGCCCCTATGGCTACACCTTC.

This clone was seen just once. The rearrangement uses TRBV28 and TRBJ1-1; D remains unclear. Germline V gene data show CDR1 as MDHEN and CDR2 as SYDVKM. V lost 5 bases, J lost 4 bases, and 14 bases lay in between. The CDR3 consists of 14 residues. CDR3 amino acids: CASSPFKDITEAFF. The CDR3 DNA is TGTGCCAGCAGTCCATTCAAAGACATCACTGAAGCTTTCTTT.

The chain is built from TRBV2 and TRBJ2-7, with TRBD2 as a possible D gene (7 bases). CDR3 length equals 14 residues. Trimming shortened V by 7 bases and J by 3 bases, and 16 bases separated the two germline ends. Germline CDR1 is SNHLY and CDR2 is FYNNEI. CDR3 region: CASIEGGGYYEQYF. CDR3 sequence (DNA): TGTGCCAGCATCGAAGGGGGGGGGTACTACGAGCAGTACTTC.

The chain joins TRBV19 to TRBJ2-5, with 11 bases lining up with TRBD2. Germline CDR1 reads LNHDA; CDR2 reads SQIVND (reference sequence). The trim removed 3 bases at V and 2 bases at J, leaving 5 bases unmatched. The CDR3 totals 16 residues. CDR3 sequence: CASSMVWTSGQETQYF. In DNA, the CDR3 is TGTGCCAGTAGTATGGTTTGGACTAGCGGGCAAGAGACCCAGTACTTC.

The rearrangement links TRBV19 to TRBJ2-6; D unclear. Trimming removed 9 bases from V and 3 bases from J, with 21 bases in between. The germline gives CDR1 LNHDA, CDR2 SQIVND (reference sequence). CDR3 length: 17 residues. The CDR3 is CASATKPGKGGANVLTF. CDR3 sequence (DNA): TGTGCCAGCGCCACAAAACCAGGTAAAGGTGGGGCCAACGTCCTGACTTTC.

V is TRBV29-1 and J is TRBJ1-4; D unclear. The ends were cut back, 4 bases at V and 7 bases at J, with 10 bases in the middle. Germline V gene lookup returns CDR1 SQVTM and CDR2 ANQGSEA. CDR3 size: 12 residues. CDR3 region: CSVGLLGEKLFF. The CDR3 coding sequence is TGCAGCGTTGGACTGCTAGGTGAAAAACTGTTTTTT. Supplemented by reference TRBV29-1 and TRBJ1-4, the full variable domain reads SAVISQKPSRDICQRGTSLTIQCQVDSQVTMMFWYRQQPGQSLTLIATANQGSEATYESGFVIDKFPISRPNLTFSTLTVSNMSPEDSSIYLCSVGLLGEKLFFGSGTQLSVL.

This CDR3 is CASSWASGSLAYNEQFF. The CDR3 DNA reads as TGTGCCAGCAGCTGGGCTAGCGGGAGCCTGGCCTACAATGAGCAGTTCTTC. The chain couples TRBV28 to TRBJ2-1; TRBD2 matches at 10 bases. The CDR3 is 17 amino acids. V was pared by 6 bases and J by 2 bases, with 10 bases of the junction left unmatched. Germline V gene lookup returns CDR1 MDHEN and CDR2 SYDVKM.

The chain carries TRBV4-1 and TRBJ1-2, with 9 bases identical to TRBD1. V dropped 0 bases and J dropped 5; count of bases not matched to a gene: 7. The CDR3 sequence is 16 residues long. The germline V gene encodes CDR1 MGHRA and CDR2 YSYEKL. The CDR3 is CASSQDRWDREYGYTF. DNA of the CDR3: TGCGCCAGCAGCCAAGATAGGTGGGACAGGGAGTATGGCTACACCTTC.

The CDR3 DNA reads as TGTGCCAGCAGCTTAGTTGGTTGGGCGGATACGCAGTATTTT. It specifies CASSLVGWADTQYF. The rearrangement links TRBV7-8 to TRBJ2-3; the D is unclear. Germline CDR1 and CDR2: SGHVS and FQNEAQ. The CDR3 runs 14 residues. Trimming took 1 base from V and 6 from J, leaving 11 bases between them.

CDR3 nucleotides: TGTGCCAGCAGTGACGGAGCGGGAGCAGATACGCAGTATTTT. Encoded protein: CASSDGAGADTQYF. The chain links TRBV6-4 to TRBJ2-3, with 8 bases fitting TRBD2. J was trimmed by 4 bases and V by 2 bases; bases with no gene match: 2. The CDR3 has 14 amino acids. Germline-derived CDR1 and CDR2 are MRHNA and SNTAGT.

The rearrangement joins TRBV2 to TRBJ2-3; D ambiguous. V was clipped by 4 bases and J by 2 bases, with 13 bases between them. Per the germline V gene, CDR1 is SNHLY and CDR2 is FYNNEI. The CDR3 runs 15 residues. CDR3: CASSVNGLSTDTQYF. CDR3 coding DNA: TGTGCCAGCAGTGTCAACGGCTTGTCCACAGATACGCAGTATTTT.

V gene TRBV7-9 combines with J gene TRBJ1-2; 10 bases map to TRBD1. Germline assignment: CDR1 SEHNR and CDR2 FQNEAQ (reference sequence). This CDR3 comprises 16 residues. The V segment lost 3 bases and the J segment 1 base; nucleotides outside the gene matches: 5. The DNA for the CDR3 is TGTGCCAGCAGCTTGGGCGGGACAGGGGATAACTATGGCTACACCTTC. Translating it yields CASSLGGTGDNYGYTF.

This chain connects TRBV28 to TRBJ2-5; 7 nucleotides line up with TRBD2. Germline loops: CDR1 MDHEN, CDR2 SYDVKM. The CDR3 consists of 15 residues. The ends lost 3 bases at V and 1 base at J; junction bases unmatched: 5. Here the CDR3 reads CASSFRGLLQETQYF. The CDR3 nucleotides are TGTGCCAGCAGTTTCCGGGGACTACTCCAAGAGACCCAGTACTTC.

The chain joins TRBV9 to TRBJ2-3; 10 nucleotides align to TRBD2. Germline assignment: CDR1 SGDLS and CDR2 YYNGEE. V lost 2 bases and J lost 1; bases outside the gene matches: 1. The CDR3 extends over 15 amino acids. The CDR3 DNA reads as TGTGCCAGCAGCGTCACTAGCGGGGGCACAGATACGCAGTATTTT. This encodes CASSVTSGGTDTQYF.

The V call is TRBV28, the J call TRBJ2-1; D gene unclear. In germline, CDR1 is MDHEN, CDR2 SYDVKM. The length of the CDR3 is 14 residues. V was shortened by 3 bases and J by 4 bases, with 10 bases between the two germline ends. In DNA, the CDR3 is TGTGCCAGCAGTTTGATCTCTAGTTACAATGAGCAGTTCTTC. This translates into CASSLISSYNEQFF.

This chain joins TRBV18 and TRBJ2-1; 9 nucleotides agree with TRBD2. There are 15 residues in the CDR3. The V gene's germline CDR1 is KGHSH and CDR2 LQKENI. V shed 4 bases, J shed 5 bases, and the junction held 6 bases outside the gene matches. The CDR3 DNA sequence: TGTGCCAGCTCACGCCGCCCTAGCGGGGACAATGAGCAGTTCTTC. This translates into CASSRRPSGDNEQFF.

The CDR3, as DNA: TGTGCCAGCAGTGAAGGGGGTCAGGGGAGTTACGAGCAGTACTTC. This translates into CASSEGGQGSYEQYF. The chain has TRBV25-1 and TRBJ2-7, with D maybe TRBD1 (6 bases). CDR1 is MGHDK, CDR2 SYGVNS, per germline. Trimming took 2 bases from V and 4 from J, leaving 15 bases between them. The CDR3 is 15 amino acids.

The V gene is TRBV14, the J gene TRBJ2-7, with 13 bases identical to TRBD2. Unmatched junction bases numbered 6, after V lost 4 bases and J lost 6 bases. The CDR3 is made up of 15 amino acids. Germline V gives CDR1 SGHDN, CDR2 FVKESK. CDR3: CASSPGLAGTSEQYF. DNA for the CDR3: TGTGCCAGCAGCCCGGGACTAGCGGGAACAAGCGAGCAGTACTTC.

In its sample, this clone is medium-sized. The genes are TRBV7-9 and TRBJ1-1, with 7 positions matching TRBD1. The V gene's germline CDR1 is SEHNR and CDR2 FQNEAQ (reference sequence). V trimming: 4 bases; J trimming: 9 bases; junction bases outside the gene matches: 2. The CDR3 covers 11 residues. This chain's CDR3 is CASSWDSQAFF. CDR3 in DNA: TGTGCCAGCAGCTGGGACAGTCAAGCTTTCTTT.

This clone appeared a few times. This sequence joins TRBV4-1 and TRBJ1-2; no clear D. The V and J ends lost 1 base and 4 bases respectively, with 13 bases between them. Germline CDR1 reads MGHRA; CDR2 reads YSYEKL. The CDR3 is 15 amino acids. The CDR3 here is CASSQAGYRVYGYTF. The CDR3 DNA is TGCGCCAGCAGCCAAGCGGGATACAGAGTCTATGGCTACACCTTC.

V and J are TRBV6-6 and TRBJ2-7, with 7 bases matching TRBD1. CDR3 size: 13 residues. Looked up from germline, CDR1 is MNHNY and CDR2 is SVGAGI (reference sequence). V gave up 6 bases and J gave up 3 bases; unmatched junction bases: 5. CDR3: CASSAGTDYEQYF. As DNA, the CDR3 is TGTGCCAGCAGCGCCGGGACAGACTACGAGCAGTACTTC.

The rearrangement joins TRBV11-2 to TRBJ2-5; perhaps TRBD2 as D (6 bases). The CDR3 totals 14 residues. Deletions cut 5 bases from V and 1 base from J, with 11 bases between. CDR1 and CDR2 from the germline V gene are SGHAT and FQNNGV. The CDR3 is CASSPGDFQETQYF. The CDR3 region has the DNA TGTGCCAGCAGCCCTGGGGACTTCCAAGAGACCCAGTACTTC.

The gene calls are TRBV5-1 and TRBJ1-2, with D possibly TRBD1 on 6 matching bases. This CDR3 comprises 14 residues. The V end lost 2 bases, the J end lost 4 bases, and 12 bases lay between the germline ends. From germline, CDR1 is SGHRS and CDR2 YFSETQ. DNA for the CDR3: TGCGCCAGCAGCTTATGGGGGGGCCCCTATGGCTACACCTTC. Amino acid sequence: CASSLWGGPYGYTF.

The chain couples TRBV2 to TRBJ2-1; no clear D. The V and J ends lost 5 bases and 10 bases respectively, with 12 bases between them. The CDR3 loop spans 12 amino acids. Germline V CDR1 and CDR2: SNHLY, FYNNEI. Here the CDR3 DNA reads TGTGCCAGCAGTTTCCTCGGAACCGAGCAGTTCTTC. Residues: CASSFLGTEQFF. Full variable domain (outside the CDR3, taken from reference TRBV2 and TRBJ2-1): EPEVTQTPSHQVTQMGQEVILRCVPISNHLYFYWYRQILGQKVEFLVSFYNNEISEKSEIFDDQFSVERPDGSNFTLKIRSTKLEDSAMYFCASSFLGTEQFFGPGTRLTVL.

The V and J genes are TRBV5-4 and TRBJ2-5; possible D gene TRBD1, 5 bases. The V end lost 4 bases, the J end lost 1 base, and 8 bases lay between the germline ends. The CDR3 length is 13 residues. Germline CDR1 and CDR2: SGHNT and YYREEE (reference sequence). CDR3 loop: CASSVDTQETQYF. The CDR3 DNA sequence: TGTGCCAGCAGCGTGGACACCCAAGAGACCCAGTACTTC.

The chain couples TRBV7-8 to TRBJ1-1; the match to TRBD1 covers 7 bases. V lost 5 bases, J lost 8 bases, and 5 bases stayed unmatched. Germline CDR1 SGHVS, CDR2 FQNEAQ. CDR3 length equals 12 residues. The CDR3, as DNA: TGTGCCAGCAGCCTGACGGACAGGGAAGCTTTCTTT. Translation: CASSLTDREAFF.

The chain recombines TRBV27 with TRBJ1-2; D unresolved. From germline, CDR1 is MNHEY and CDR2 SMNVEV (reference sequence). The V end lost 3 bases, the J end lost 0 bases, and 17 bases lay between the germline ends. The CDR3 is made up of 17 amino acids. The CDR3 region is CASSFPSADRTNYGYTF. The DNA of the CDR3 is TGTGCCAGCAGTTTCCCGTCTGCGGACCGGACTAACTATGGCTACACCTTC.

As DNA, the CDR3 is TGTGCCAGCAGTGCCCGTGAGACCCAGTACTTC. Translated, it gives CASSARETQYF. The gene calls are TRBV2 and TRBJ2-5; no clear D. The CDR3 spans 11 residues. Trimming shortened V by 4 bases and J by 5 bases, and 5 bases separated the two germline ends. Germline assignment: CDR1 SNHLY and CDR2 FYNNEI.

This clone turned up a few times. The rearrangement links TRBV28 to TRBJ2-7, with 8 bases that match TRBD1. V dropped 7 bases and J dropped 3; count of bases not matched to a gene: 2. The CDR3 runs to 12 residues. Germline CDR1 MDHEN, CDR2 SYDVKM. For the CDR3, the DNA is TGTGCCAGCAAAGGACAGGGCTACGAGCAGTACTTC. Its protein product is CASKGQGYEQYF.